Detailed here is one T cell receptor beta chain. Its antigen is not known. This specimen comes from a study of shared clonotypes between healthy human individuals. Regarding the study as a whole: Among the subsets, naive ones generally showed larger estimated richness than memory ones. Among donors, sharing of clonotypes was expected to be affected by sequencing depth.

Germline V gene sequence: CDR1 LNHDA, CDR2 SQIVND (reference sequence). There are 13 residues in the CDR3. The V end was cut by 4 bases, the J end by 6 bases, with 13 bases between. Sequencing used immunoSEQ multiplex PCR; TCRdb keeps in-frame clones, though not all of them. In the table there are some 1 million clones, roughly 75% of which are singletons. Every contributor of samples was a Caucasian grown-up residing in Nashville, Tennessee. CD45RA-negative memory and CD45RA+ naive subsets were split from the CD4+ cells. Sequencing used memory CD4+ T cells sorted from blood. Subset described: CD45RA-negative fraction. V gene TRBV19 combines with J gene TRBJ2-7; D gene uncertain. This clonotype was obtained from a man aged 18 to 29 in good health. The CDR3 loop is CASSTPAPGEQYF. The CDR3 DNA reads TGTGCCAGTAGTACCCCGGCCCCGGGCGAGCAGTACTTC.